The text below deals with one T cell receptor (beta chain). This specimen belongs to a study of blood T cell repertoires in COVID-19. Study background: The study drew acute and convalescent COVID-19 samples from the United States, Italy and Spain. In each case, the material was cDNA or gDNA derived from T cells, B-cell-depleted T cells, or PBMCs.

The CDR3 spans 18 residues. Per the germline V gene, CDR1 is SGHTA and CDR2 is FQGNSA. The V and J ends lost 1 base and 3 bases, in that order; junction bases with no gene match: 5. In the source study's methods: It was from reference gene primer amplification that nucleated cell counts were estimated. Produced via immunoSEQ multiplex PCR; TCRdb's table is partial and in-frame only. V and J calls and clone size follow that table, whereas D and trimming were derived from the DNA. Of 110,000 to 150,000 clones in the sample, approximately 87% were seen once. The genes are TRBV7-2 and TRBJ2-1; TRBD2 agrees at 14 bases. Sample: peripheral blood. The sequence was obtained from a human donor in a cohort sampled during active COVID-19. Written as DNA, the CDR3 is TGTGCCAGCAGCTTAGGACTAGCGGGAGGGGCCTACTACAATGAGCAGTTCTTC. As protein: CASSLGLAGGAYYNEQFF.